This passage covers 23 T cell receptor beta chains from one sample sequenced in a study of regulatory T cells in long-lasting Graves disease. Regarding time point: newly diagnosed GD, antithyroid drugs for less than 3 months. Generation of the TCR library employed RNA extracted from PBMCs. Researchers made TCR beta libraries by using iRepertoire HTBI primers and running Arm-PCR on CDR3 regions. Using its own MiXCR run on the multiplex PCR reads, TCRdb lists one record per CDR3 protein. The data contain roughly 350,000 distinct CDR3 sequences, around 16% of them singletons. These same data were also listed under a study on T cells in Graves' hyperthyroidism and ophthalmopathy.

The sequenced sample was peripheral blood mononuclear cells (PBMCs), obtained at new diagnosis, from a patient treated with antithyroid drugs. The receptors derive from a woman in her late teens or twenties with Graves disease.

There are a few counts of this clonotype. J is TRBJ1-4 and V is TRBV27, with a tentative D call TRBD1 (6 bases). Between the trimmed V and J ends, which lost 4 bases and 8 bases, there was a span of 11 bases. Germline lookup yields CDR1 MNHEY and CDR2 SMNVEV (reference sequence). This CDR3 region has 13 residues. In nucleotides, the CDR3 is TGTGCCAGCAGTTCAGGGGTCGGCGAAAAACTGTTTTTT. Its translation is CASSSGVGEKLFF.

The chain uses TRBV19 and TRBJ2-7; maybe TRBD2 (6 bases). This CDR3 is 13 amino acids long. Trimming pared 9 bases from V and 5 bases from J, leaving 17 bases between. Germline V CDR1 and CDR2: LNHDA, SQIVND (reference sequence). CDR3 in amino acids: CASGEGTPDEQYF. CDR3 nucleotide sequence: TGTGCCAGCGGAGAAGGGACTCCGGACGAGCAGTACTTC.

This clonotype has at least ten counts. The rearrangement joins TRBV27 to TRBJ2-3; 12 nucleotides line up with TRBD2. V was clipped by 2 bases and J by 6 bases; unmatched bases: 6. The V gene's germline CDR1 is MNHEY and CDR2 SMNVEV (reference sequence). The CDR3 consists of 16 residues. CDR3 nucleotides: TGTGCCAGCAGTTTACTAGCGGGAGGGCCGGTGGATACGCAGTATTTT. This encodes CASSLLAGGPVDTQYF.

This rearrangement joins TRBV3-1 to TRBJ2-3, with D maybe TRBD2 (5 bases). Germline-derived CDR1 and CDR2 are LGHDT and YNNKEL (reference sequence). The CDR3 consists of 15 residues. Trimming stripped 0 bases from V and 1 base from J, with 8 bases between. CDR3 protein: CASSQDPRGTDTQYF. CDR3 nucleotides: TGTGCCAGCAGCCAAGATCCGCGGGGCACAGATACGCAGTATTTT.

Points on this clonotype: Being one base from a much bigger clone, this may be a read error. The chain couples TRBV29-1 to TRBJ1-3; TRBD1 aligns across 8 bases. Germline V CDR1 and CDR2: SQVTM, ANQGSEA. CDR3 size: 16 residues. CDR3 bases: TGCGGCGTCCGAGAGTGGGACAGGCGATCTGGAAACACCATATATTTT. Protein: CGVREWDRRSGNTIYF.

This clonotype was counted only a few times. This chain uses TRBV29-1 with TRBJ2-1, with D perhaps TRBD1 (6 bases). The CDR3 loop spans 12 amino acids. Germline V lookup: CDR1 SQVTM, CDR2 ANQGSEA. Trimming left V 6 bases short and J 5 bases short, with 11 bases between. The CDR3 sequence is CSVVDRNNEQFF. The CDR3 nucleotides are TGCAGCGTCGTGGACAGAAACAATGAGCAGTTCTTC.

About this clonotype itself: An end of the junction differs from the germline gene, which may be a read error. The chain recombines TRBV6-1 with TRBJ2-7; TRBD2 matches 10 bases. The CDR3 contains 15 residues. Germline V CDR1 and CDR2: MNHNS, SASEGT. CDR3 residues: CASREAGGISYEQYF. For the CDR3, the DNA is TGTGCCAGCAGGGAAGCGGGGGGGATTTCCTACGAGCAGTACTTC.

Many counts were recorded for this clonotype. CDR3 in amino acids: CASSLTGGSYGYTF. CDR3 nucleotides: TGTGCCAGCAGTTTGACAGGGGGAAGCTATGGCTACACCTTC. The V call is TRBV12-3 or TRBV12-4, the J call TRBJ1-2; 9 positions agree with TRBD1. The CDR3 extends over 14 amino acids. The V and J ends lost 3 bases and 4 bases, in that order; junction bases with no gene match: 3.

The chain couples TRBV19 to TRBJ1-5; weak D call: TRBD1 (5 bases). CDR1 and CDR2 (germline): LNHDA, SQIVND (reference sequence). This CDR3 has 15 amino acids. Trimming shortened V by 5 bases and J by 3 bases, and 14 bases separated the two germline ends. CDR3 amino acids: CASSGGQVINQPQHF. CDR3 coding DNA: TGTGCCAGTAGTGGGGGTCAGGTAATCAATCAGCCCCAGCATTTT.

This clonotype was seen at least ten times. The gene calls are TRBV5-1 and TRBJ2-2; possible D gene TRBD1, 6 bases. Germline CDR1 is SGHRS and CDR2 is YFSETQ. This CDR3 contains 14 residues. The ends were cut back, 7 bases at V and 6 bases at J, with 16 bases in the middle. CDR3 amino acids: CASYAGVRAGELFF. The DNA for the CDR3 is TGCGCCAGCTATGCAGGGGTGAGGGCCGGGGAGCTGTTTTTT. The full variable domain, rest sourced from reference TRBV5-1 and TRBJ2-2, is KAGVTQTPRYLIKTRGQQVTLSCSPISGHRSVSWYQQTPGQGLQFLFEYFSETQRNKGNFPGRFSGRQFSNSRSEMNVSTLELGDSALYLCASYAGVRAGELFFGEGSRLTVL.

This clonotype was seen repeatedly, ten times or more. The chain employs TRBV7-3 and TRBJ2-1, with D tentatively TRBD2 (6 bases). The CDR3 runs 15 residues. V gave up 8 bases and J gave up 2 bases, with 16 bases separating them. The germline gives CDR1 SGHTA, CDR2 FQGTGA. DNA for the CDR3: TGTGCCAGCGGTAGAAGGCGGGGAACCTACAATGAGCAGTTCTTC. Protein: CASGRRRGTYNEQFF.

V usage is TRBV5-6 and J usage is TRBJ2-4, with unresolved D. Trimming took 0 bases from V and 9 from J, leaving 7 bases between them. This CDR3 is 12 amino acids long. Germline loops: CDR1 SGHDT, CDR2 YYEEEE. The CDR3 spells CASSLALGIQYF. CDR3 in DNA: TGTGCCAGCAGCTTGGCCCTGGGCATTCAGTACTTC.

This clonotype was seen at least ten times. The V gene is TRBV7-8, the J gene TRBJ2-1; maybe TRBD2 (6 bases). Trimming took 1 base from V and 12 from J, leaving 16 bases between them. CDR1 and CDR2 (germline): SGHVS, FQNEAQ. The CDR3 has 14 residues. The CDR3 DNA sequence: TGTGCCAGCAGCTTAGAAGCCGGGAGAGACGGGCAGTTCTTC. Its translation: CASSLEAGRDGQFF.

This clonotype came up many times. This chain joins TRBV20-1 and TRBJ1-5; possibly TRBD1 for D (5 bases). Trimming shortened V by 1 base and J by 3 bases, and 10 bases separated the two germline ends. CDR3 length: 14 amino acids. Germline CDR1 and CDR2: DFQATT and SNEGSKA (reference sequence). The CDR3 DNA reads TGCAGTGCTAGAGGGGGCCCCCTCAATCAGCCCCAGCATTTT. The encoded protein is CSARGGPLNQPQHF.

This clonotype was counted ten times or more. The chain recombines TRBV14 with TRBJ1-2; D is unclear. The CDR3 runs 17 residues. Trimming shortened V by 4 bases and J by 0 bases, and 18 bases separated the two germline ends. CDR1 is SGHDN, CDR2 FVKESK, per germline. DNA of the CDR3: TGTGCCAGCAGCCTCCGTGAAATGGGGTCCGCTAACTATGGCTACACCTTC. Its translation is CASSLREMGSANYGYTF.

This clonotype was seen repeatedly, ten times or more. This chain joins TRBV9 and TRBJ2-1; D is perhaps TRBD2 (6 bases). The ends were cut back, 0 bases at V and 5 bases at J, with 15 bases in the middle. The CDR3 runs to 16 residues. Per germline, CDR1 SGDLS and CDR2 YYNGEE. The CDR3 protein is CASSVVSGSGHNEQFF. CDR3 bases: TGTGCCAGCAGCGTAGTCAGCGGAAGCGGGCACAATGAGCAGTTCTTC.

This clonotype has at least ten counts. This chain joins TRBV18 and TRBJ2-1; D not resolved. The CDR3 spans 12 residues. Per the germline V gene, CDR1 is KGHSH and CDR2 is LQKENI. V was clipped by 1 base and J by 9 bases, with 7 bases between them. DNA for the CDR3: TGTGCCAGCTCACCACAGGGCGGTGAGCAGTTCTTC. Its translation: CASSPQGGEQFF.

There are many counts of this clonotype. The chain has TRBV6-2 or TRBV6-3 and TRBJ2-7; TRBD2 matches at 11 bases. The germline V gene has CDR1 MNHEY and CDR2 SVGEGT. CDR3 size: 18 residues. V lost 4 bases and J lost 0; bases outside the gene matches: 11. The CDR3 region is CASSSWGLAELFSYEQYF. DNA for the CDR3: TGTGCCAGCAGTTCTTGGGGACTAGCGGAGCTCTTCTCCTACGAGCAGTACTTC.

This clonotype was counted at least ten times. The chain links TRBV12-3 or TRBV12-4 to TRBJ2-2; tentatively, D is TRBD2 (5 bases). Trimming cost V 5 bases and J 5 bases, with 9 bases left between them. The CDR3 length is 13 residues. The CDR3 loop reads CASSPRGTGELFF. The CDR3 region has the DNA TGTGCCAGCAGTCCACGGGGAACCGGGGAGCTGTTTTTT.

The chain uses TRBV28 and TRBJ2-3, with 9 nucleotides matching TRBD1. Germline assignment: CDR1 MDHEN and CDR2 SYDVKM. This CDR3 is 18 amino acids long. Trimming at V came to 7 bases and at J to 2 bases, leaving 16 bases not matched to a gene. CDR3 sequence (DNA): TGTGCCAGCACCCTTACTCGGGTGGGGACAGGGACCACAGATACGCAGTATTTT. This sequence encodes CASTLTRVGTGTTDTQYF.

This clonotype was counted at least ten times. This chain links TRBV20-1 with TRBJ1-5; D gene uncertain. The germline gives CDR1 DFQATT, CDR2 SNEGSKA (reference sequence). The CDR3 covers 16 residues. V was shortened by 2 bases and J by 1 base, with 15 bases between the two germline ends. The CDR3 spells CSARLREATSNQPQHF. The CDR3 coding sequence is TGCAGTGCTAGACTCCGAGAGGCCACGAGCAATCAGCCCCAGCATTTT.

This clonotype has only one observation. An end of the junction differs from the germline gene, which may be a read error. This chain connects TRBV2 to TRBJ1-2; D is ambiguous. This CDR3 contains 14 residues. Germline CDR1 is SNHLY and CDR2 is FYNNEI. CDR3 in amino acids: CASSARRESYGYTF. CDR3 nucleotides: TGCGCCAGCAGTGCCAGGCGTGAATCCTATGGCTACACCTTC.

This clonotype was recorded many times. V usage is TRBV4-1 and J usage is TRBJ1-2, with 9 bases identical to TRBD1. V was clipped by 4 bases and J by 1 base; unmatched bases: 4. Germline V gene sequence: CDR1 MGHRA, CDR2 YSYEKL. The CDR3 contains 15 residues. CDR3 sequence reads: CASSRGQGLNYGYTF. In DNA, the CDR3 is TGCGCCAGCAGCCGAGGACAGGGGCTTAACTATGGCTACACCTTC.